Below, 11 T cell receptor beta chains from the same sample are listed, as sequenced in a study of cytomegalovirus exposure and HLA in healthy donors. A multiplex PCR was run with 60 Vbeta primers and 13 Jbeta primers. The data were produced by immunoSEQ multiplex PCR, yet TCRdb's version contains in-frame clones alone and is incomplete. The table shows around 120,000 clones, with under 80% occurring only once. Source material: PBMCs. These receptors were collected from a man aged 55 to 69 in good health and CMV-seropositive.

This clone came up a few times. The CDR3 region is CATRDTLNSPLHF. The DNA of the CDR3 is TGTGCCACCCGGGACACCTTAAATTCACCCCTCCACTTT. V gene TRBV30 combines with J gene TRBJ1-6; possibly TRBD1 for D (6 bases). CDR3 length: 13 residues. Germline CDR1 and CDR2: GTSNPN and SVGIG (reference sequence). V was clipped by 8 bases and J by 7 bases, with 15 bases between them.

The CDR3 region is CASSPPGTVNEKLFF. CDR3 DNA: TGTGCCAGCAGTCCTCCCGGGACAGTTAATGAAAAACTGTTTTTT. The V call is TRBV25-1, the J call TRBJ1-4, with 7 bases matching TRBD1. V dropped 5 bases and J dropped 4; count of bases not matched to a gene: 7. CDR1 MGHDK and CDR2 SYGVNS come from the germline V gene. The CDR3 covers 15 residues.

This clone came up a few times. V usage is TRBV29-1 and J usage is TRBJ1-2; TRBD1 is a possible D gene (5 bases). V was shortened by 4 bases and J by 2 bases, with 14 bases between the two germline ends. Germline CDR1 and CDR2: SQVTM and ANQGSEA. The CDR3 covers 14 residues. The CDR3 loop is CSVGLGGGNYGYTF. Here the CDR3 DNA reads TGCAGCGTTGGTCTGGGGGGTGGAAACTATGGCTACACCTTC.

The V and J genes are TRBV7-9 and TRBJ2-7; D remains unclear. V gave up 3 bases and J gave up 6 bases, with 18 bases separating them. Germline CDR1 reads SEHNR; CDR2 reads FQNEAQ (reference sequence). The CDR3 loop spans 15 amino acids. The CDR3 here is CASSFSAVLAGEQYF. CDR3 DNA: TGTGCCAGCAGCTTCAGTGCGGTCCTCGCTGGCGAGCAGTACTTC.

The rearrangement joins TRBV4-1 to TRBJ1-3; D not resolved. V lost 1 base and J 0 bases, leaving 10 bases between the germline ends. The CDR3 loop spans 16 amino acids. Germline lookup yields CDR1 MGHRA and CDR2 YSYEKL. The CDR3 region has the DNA TGCGCCAGCAGCCAAGGCCCCGCAGTCTCTGGAAACACCATATATTTT. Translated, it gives CASSQGPAVSGNTIYF.

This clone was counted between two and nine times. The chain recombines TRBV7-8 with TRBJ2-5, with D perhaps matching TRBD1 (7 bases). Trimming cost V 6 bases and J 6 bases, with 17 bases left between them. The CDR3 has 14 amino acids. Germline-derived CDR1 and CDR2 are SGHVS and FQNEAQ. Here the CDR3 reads CASRPSGGGKTQYF. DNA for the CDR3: TGTGCCAGCAGACCGTCAGGGGGAGGCAAGACCCAGTACTTC.

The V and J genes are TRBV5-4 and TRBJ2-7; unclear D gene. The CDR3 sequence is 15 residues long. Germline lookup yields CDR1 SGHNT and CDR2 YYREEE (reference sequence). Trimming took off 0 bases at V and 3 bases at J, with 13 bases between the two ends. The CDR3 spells CASSLGSSTNYEQYF. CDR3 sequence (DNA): TGTGCCAGCAGCTTGGGGAGTAGCACAAACTACGAGCAGTACTTC.

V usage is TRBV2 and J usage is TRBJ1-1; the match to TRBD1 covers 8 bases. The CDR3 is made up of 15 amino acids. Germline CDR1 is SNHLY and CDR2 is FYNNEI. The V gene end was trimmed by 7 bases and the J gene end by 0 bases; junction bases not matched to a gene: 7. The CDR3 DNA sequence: TGTGCCAGCACCCGGGACAGGACATTGAACACTGAAGCTTTCTTT. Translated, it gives CASTRDRTLNTEAFF.

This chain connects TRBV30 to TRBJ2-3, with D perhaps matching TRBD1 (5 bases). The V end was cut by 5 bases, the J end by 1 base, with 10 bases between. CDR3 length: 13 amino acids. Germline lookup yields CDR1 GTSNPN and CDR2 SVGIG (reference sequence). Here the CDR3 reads CAWGASGTDTQYF. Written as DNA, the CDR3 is TGTGCCTGGGGGGCCTCGGGCACAGATACGCAGTATTTT.

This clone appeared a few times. The DNA of the CDR3 is TGTGCCAGCAGCCCAGTTTTCCAGGGTACCTCCTACGAGCAGTACTTC. As protein: CASSPVFQGTSYEQYF. This chain uses TRBV7-8 with TRBJ2-7; perhaps TRBD1 as D (5 bases). The CDR3 runs 16 residues. Germline V gene data show CDR1 as SGHVS and CDR2 as FQNEAQ. The ends were cut back, 5 bases at V and 0 bases at J, with 17 bases in the middle.

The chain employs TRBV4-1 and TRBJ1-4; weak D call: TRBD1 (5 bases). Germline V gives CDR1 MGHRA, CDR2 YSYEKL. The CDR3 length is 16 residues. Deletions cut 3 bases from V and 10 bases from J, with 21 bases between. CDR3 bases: TGCGCCAGCAGCCACCAGGACCGGGACGGGGGGGGAAAACTGTTTTTT. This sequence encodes CASSHQDRDGGGKLFF.